This entry features one T cell receptor (beta chain) sequence. Antigen unknown. The entry originates in a study of siplizumab effects on memory and regulatory T cells. Study-wide findings and caveats: No more than a minor fraction of alloreactive clones could be traced back to unstimulated subsets.

Trimming pared 1 base from V and 5 bases from J, leaving 6 bases between. Germline CDR1 and CDR2: SGHNT and YYREEE (reference sequence). CDR3 length: 12 amino acids. It was about 100,000 TCR templates that were assayed per sample. The repertoire was sequenced with immunoSEQ multiplex PCR; TCRdb's copy has only in-frame clones and lacks some. The profile shows about 100,000 clones, approximately 91% of them singletons. This sequence was found in a human donor in good health. The rearrangement links TRBV5-4 to TRBJ2-5; D not resolved. Input material: non-Treg CD4+ T cells sorted from blood. CDR3 region: CASSLLGETQYF. In DNA form, the CDR3 reads TGTGCCAGCAGCTTGTTGGGTGAGACCCAGTACTTC. The full variable domain, with the rest looked up from reference TRBV5-4 and TRBJ2-5, is ETGVTQSPTHLIKTRGQQVTLRCSSQSGHNTVSWYQQALGQGPQFIFQYYREEENGRGNFPPRFSGLQFPNYSSELNVNALELDDSALYLCASSLLGETQYFGPGTRLLVL.